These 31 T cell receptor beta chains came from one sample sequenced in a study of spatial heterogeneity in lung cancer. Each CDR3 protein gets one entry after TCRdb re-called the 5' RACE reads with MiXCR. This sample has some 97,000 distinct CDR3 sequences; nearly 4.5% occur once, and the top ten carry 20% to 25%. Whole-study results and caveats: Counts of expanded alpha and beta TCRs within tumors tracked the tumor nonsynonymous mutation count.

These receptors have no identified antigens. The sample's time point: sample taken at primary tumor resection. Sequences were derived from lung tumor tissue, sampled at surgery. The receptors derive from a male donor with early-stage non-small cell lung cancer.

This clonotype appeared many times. CDR3 sequence: CASSRTGVTEAFF. The CDR3 coding sequence is TGTGCCAGCAGTCGCACAGGGGTCACTGAAGCTTTCTTT. V gene TRBV12-3 or TRBV12-4 combines with J gene TRBJ1-1, with 7 bases fitting TRBD1. Trimming at V came to 5 bases and at J to 4 bases, leaving 4 bases not matched to a gene. The CDR3 loop spans 13 amino acids.

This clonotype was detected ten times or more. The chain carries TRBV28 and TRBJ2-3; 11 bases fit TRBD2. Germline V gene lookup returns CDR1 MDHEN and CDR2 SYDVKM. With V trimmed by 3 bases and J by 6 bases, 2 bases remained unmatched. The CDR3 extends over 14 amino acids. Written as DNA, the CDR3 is TGTGCCAGCAGTTTGGCTAGCGGGGGGGATACGCAGTATTTT. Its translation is CASSLASGGDTQYF.

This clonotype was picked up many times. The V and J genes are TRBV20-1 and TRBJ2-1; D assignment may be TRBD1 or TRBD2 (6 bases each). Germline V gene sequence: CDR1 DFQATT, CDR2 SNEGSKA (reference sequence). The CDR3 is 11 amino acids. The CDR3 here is CRIQGGSEQFF. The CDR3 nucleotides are TGCAGGATACAGGGAGGAAGCGAGCAGTTCTTC.

The CDR3 nucleotides are TGTGCCAGCAGCTCAGGACTAGCGGACACAGATACGCAGTATTTT. It codes for CASSSGLADTDTQYF. The chain links TRBV5-4 to TRBJ2-3; 10 bases are a match to TRBD2. Germline-derived CDR1 and CDR2 are SGHNT and YYREEE (reference sequence). Unmatched junction bases numbered 3, after V lost 3 bases and J lost 2 bases. This CDR3 contains 15 residues.

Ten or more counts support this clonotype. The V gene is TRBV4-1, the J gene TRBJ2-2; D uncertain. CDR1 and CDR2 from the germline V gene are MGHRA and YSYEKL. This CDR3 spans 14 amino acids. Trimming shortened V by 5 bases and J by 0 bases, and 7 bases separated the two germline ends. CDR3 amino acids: CASSSTPNTGELFF. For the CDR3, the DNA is TGCGCCAGCAGCTCTACACCGAACACCGGGGAGCTGTTTTTT.

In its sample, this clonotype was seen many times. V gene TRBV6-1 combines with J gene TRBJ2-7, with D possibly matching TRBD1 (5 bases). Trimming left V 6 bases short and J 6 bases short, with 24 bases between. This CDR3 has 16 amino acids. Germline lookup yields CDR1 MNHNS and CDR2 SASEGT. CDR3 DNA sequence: TGTGCCAGCAGGTGGGGCCAGTACCTACCCCTGGGCGAGCAGTACTTC. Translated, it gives CASRWGQYLPLGEQYF.

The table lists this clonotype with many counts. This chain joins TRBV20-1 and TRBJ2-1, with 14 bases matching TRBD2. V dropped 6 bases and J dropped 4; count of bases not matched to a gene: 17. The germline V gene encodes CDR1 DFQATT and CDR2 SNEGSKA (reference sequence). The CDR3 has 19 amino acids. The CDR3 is CSAPGGLAGGFSKYNEQFF. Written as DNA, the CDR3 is TGCAGTGCCCCGGGAGGACTAGCGGGAGGCTTTTCCAAATACAATGAGCAGTTCTTC.

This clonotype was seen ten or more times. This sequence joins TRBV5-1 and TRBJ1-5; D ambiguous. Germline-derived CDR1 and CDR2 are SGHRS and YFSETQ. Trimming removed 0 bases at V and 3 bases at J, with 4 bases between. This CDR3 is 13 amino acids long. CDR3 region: CASSLDDNQPQHF. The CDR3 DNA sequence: TGCGCCAGCAGCTTGGACGACAATCAGCCCCAGCATTTT.

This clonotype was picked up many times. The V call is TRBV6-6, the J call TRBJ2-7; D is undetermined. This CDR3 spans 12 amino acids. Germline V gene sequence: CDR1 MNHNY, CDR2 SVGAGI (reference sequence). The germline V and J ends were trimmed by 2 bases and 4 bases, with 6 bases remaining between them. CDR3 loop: CASSYSNYEQYF. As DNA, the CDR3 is TGTGCCAGCAGTTACAGTAATTACGAGCAGTACTTC.

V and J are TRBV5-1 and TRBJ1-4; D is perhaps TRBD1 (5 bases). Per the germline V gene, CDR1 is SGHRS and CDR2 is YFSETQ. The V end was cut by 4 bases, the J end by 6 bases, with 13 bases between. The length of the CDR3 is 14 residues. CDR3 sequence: CASSTMGVDEKLFF. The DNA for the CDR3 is TGCGCCAGCAGCACGATGGGGGTAGATGAAAAACTGTTTTTT.

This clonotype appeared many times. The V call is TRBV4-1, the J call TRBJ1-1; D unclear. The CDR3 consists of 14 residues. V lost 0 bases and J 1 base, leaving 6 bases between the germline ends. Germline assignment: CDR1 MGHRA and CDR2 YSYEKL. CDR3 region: CASSQDERNTEAFF. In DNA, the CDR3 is TGCGCCAGCAGCCAAGATGAACGGAACACTGAAGCTTTCTTT.

CDR3 amino acids: CASSYGTSGRAGELFF. Written as DNA, the CDR3 is TGCGCCAGCAGCTACGGGACTAGCGGGAGGGCCGGGGAGCTGTTTTTT. V usage is TRBV5-1 and J usage is TRBJ2-2; the match to TRBD2 covers 16 bases. The germline V gene has CDR1 SGHRS and CDR2 YFSETQ. The CDR3 is 16 amino acids. The junction had 2 bases not matched to a gene; V was cut back by 3 bases and J by 6 bases.

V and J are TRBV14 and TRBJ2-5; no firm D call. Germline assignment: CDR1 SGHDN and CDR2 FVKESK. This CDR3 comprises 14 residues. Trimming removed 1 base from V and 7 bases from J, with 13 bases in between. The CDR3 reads CASSQGRGFGTQYF. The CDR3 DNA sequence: TGTGCCAGCAGCCAAGGGCGCGGATTCGGGACCCAGTACTTC.

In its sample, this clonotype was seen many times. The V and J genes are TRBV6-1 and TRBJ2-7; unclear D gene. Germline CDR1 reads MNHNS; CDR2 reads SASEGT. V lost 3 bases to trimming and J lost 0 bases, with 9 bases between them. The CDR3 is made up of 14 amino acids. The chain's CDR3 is CASSDALSSYEQYF. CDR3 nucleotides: TGTGCCAGCAGTGATGCGTTGAGCTCCTACGAGCAGTACTTC.

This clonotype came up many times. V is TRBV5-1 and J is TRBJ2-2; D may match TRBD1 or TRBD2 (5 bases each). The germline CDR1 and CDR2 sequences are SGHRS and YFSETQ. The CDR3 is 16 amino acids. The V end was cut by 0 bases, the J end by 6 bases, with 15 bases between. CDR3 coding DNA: TGCGCCAGCAGCTTGGATGGTCAGGGAGTCGCCGGGGAGCTGTTTTTT. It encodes CASSLDGQGVAGELFF. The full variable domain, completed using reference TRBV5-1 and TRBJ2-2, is KAGVTQTPRYLIKTRGQQVTLSCSPISGHRSVSWYQQTPGQGLQFLFEYFSETQRNKGNFPGRFSGRQFSNSRSEMNVSTLELGDSALYLCASSLDGQGVAGELFFGEGSRLTVL.

The CDR3 here is CASSITPWGGNYEQYF. The CDR3 DNA is TGTGCCAGTAGTATCACCCCATGGGGAGGCAACTACGAGCAGTACTTC. This chain joins TRBV19 and TRBJ2-7; maybe TRBD2 (6 bases). V lost 3 bases, J lost 3 bases, and 18 bases lay in between. The germline V gene encodes CDR1 LNHDA and CDR2 SQIVND (reference sequence). The CDR3 contains 16 residues.

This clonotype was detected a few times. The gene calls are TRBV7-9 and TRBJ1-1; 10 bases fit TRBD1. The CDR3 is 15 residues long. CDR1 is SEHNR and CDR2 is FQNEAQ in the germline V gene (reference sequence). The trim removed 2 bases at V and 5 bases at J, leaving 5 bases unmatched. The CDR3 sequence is CASSLQTGGRTEAFF. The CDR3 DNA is TGTGCCAGCAGCTTACAGACAGGGGGCCGGACTGAAGCTTTCTTT. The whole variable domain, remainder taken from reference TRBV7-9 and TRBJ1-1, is DTGVSQNPRHKITKRGQNVTFRCDPISEHNRLYWYRQTLGQGPEFLTYFQNEAQLEKSRLLSDRFSAERPKGSFSTLEIQRTEQGDSAMYLCASSLQTGGRTEAFFGQGTRLTVV.

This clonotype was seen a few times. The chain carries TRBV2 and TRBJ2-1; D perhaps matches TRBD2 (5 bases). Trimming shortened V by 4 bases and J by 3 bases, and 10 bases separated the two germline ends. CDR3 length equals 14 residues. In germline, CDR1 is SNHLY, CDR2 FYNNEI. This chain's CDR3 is CASSVERNYNEQFF. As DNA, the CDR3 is TGTGCCAGCAGTGTGGAGCGGAACTACAATGAGCAGTTCTTC.

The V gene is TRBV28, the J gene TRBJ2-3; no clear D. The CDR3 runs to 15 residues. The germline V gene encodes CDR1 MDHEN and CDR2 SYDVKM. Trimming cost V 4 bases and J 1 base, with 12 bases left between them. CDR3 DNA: TGTGCCAGCAGTTCATACTTGGCGGGCACAGATACGCAGTATTTT. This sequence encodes CASSSYLAGTDTQYF. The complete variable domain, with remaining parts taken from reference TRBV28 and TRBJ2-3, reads DVKVTQSSRYLVKRTGEKVFLECVQDMDHENMFWYRQDPGLGLRLIYFSYDVKMKEKGDIPEGYSVSREKKERFSLILESASTNQTSMYLCASSSYLAGTDTQYFGPGTRLTVL.

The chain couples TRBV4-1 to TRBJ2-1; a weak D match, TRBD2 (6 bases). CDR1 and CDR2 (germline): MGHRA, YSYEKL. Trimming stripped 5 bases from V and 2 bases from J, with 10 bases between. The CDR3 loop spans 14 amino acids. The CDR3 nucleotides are TGCGCCAGCAGCAAGCGGGCAGCCTACAATGAGCAGTTCTTC. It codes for CASSKRAAYNEQFF.

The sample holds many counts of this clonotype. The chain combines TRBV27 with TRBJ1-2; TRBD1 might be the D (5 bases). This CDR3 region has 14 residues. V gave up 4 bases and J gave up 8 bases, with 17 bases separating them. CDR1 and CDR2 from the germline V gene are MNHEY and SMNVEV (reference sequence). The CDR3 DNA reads TGTGCCAGCAGTTCACACAGAGGGGCTAGGGGCTACACCTTC. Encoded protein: CASSSHRGARGYTF.

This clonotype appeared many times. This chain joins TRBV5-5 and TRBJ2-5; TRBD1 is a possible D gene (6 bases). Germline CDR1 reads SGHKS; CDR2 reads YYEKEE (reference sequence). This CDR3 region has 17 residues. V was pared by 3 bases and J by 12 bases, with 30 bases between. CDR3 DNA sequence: TGTGCCAGCAGCTCCCTTACCGGGACACCGAACCCAGAAGAGAAGTACTTC. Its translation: CASSSLTGTPNPEEKYF.

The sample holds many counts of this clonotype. CDR3 loop: CASSPDRLKPGYTF. CDR3 nucleotide sequence: TGTGCCAGCTCACCGGACAGGTTAAAGCCTGGCTACACCTTC. J is TRBJ1-2 and V is TRBV18, with 7 bases matching TRBD1. The V gene's germline CDR1 is KGHSH and CDR2 LQKENI. The V and J ends lost 3 bases and 7 bases, in that order; junction bases with no gene match: 8. The CDR3 has 14 amino acids.

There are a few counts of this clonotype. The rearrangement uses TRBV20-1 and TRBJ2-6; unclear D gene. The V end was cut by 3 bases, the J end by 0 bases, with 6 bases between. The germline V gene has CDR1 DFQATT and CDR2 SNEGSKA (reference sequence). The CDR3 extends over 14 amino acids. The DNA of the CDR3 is TGCAGTGCTAGCGTCAGCTCTGGGGCCAACGTCCTGACTTTC. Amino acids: CSASVSSGANVLTF.

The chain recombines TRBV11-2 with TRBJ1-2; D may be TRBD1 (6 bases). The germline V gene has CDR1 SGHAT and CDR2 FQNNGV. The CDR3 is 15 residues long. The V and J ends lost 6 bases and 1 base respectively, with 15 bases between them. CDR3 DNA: TGTGCCAGCAGGTACAGGGACTGGCTTAACTATGGCTACACCTTC. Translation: CASRYRDWLNYGYTF.

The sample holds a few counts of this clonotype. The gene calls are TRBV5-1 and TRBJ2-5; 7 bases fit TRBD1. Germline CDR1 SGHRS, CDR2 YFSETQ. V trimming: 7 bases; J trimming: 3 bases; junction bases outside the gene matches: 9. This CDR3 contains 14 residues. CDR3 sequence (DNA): TGCGCCAGCGGCGTAGACAGGGAAGAAGAGACCCAGTACTTC. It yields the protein CASGVDREEETQYF.

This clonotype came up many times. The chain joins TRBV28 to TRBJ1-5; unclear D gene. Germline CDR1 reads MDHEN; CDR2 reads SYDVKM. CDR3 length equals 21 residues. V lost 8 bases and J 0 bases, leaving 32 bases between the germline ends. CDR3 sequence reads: CASSYFGKSPAPYHSNQPQHF. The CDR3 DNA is TGTGCCAGCTCCTATTTCGGAAAATCACCAGCGCCCTATCATAGCAATCAGCCCCAGCATTTT.

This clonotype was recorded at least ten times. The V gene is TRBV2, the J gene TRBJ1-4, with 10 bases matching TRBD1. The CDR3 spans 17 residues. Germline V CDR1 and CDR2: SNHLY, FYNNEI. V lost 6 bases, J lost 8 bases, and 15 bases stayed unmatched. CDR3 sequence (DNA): TGTGCCAGCAGATCTCCCTTTTGGGGGACAGGGGAGGAAAAACTGTTTTTT. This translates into CASRSPFWGTGEEKLFF.

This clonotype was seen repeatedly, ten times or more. The DNA of the CDR3 is TGTGCCAGCAGCCGGACAGTGCGGGGGGCTGAAGCTTTCTTT. Protein: CASSRTVRGAEAFF. The chain links TRBV12-3 or TRBV12-4 to TRBJ1-1; tentatively, D is TRBD1 (6 bases). The CDR3 is 14 amino acids. V lost 6 bases to trimming and J lost 6 bases, with 17 bases between them.

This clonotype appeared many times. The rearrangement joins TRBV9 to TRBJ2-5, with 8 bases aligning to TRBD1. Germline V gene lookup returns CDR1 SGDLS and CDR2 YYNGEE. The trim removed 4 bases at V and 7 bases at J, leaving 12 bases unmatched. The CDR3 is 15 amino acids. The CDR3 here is CASSNLTGESRTQYF. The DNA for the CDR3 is TGTGCCAGCAGCAACTTGACAGGGGAATCTCGGACCCAGTACTTC.

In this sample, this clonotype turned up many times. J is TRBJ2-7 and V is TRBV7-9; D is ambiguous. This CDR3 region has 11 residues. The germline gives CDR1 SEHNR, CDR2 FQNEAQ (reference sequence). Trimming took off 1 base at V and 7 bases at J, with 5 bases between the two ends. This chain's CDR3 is CASSLGMEQYF. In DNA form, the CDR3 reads TGTGCCAGCAGCTTAGGCATGGAGCAGTACTTC.